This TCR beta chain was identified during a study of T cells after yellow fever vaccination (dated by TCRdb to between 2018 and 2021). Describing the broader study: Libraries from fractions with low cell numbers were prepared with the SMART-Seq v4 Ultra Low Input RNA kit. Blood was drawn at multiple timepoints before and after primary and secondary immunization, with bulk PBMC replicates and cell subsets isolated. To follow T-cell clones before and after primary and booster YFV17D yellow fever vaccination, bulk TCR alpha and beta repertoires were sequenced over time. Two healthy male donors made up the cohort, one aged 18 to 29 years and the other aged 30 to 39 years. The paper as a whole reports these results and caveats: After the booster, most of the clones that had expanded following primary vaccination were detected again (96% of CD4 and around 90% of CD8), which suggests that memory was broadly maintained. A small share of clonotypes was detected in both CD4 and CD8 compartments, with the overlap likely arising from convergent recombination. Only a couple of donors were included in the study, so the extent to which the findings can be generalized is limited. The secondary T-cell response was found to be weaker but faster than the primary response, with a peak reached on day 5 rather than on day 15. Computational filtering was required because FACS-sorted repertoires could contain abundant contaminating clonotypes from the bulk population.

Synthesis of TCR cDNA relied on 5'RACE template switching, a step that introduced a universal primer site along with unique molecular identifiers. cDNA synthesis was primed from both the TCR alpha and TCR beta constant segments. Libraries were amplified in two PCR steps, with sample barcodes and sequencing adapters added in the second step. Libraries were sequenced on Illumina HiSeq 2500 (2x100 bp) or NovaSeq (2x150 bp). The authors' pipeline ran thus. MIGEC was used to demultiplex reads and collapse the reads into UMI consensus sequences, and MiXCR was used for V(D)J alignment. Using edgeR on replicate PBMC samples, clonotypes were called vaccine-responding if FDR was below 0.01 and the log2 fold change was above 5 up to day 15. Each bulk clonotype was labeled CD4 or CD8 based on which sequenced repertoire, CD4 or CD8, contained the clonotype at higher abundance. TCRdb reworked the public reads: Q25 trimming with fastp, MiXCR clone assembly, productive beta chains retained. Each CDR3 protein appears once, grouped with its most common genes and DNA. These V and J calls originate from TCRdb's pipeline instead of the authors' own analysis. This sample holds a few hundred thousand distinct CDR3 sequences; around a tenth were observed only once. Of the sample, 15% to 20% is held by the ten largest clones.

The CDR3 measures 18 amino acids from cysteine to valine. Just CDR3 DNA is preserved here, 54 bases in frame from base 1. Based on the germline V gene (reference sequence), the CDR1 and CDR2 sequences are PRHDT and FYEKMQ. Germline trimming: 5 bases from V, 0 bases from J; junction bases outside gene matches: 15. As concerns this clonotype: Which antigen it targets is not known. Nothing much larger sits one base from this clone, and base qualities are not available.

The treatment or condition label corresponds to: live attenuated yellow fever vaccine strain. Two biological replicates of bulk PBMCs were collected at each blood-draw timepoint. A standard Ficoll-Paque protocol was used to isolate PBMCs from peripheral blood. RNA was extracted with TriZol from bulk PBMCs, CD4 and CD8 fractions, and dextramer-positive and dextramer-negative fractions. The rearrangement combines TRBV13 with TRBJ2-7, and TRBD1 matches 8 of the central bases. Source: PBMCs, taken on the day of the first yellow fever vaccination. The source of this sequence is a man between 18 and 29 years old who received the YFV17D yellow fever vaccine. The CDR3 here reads CASSLTGTGDPSSYEQYV. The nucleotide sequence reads TGTGCCAGCAGCCTGACCGGGACAGGCGATCCTAGCTCCTACGAGCAGTACGTC.